This TCR beta chain comes out of a study of tumor-infiltrating lymphocytes in primary liver carcinoma. Study details: Tumor stage was T1-T3 N0M0, and tumor size was roughly 4 to 11 cm across.

The CDR3 is made up of 12 amino acids. Trimming took off 5 bases at V and 7 bases at J, with 11 bases between the two ends. CDR1 and CDR2 (germline): SGHVS, FQNEAQ. Investigators took RNA and DNA out together from roughly 21-30 mg of unsorted bulk tissue. Every single tumor sample held over 75% viable tumor cells. For this clonotype: What it binds is unknown.

Study results and limitations: A significantly higher top-250-clone fraction was found in tumors than in blood (p = 0.039).

TCR beta cDNA came from around 0.5 ug total RNA, primed with a constant-region primer. Sequencing libraries for TCR beta derived from three nested multiplex PCR rounds that used slightly modified ARM-PCR. The two initial PCR rounds, nine to eleven cycles each, used TRBV1-TRBV30 forward and C-beta reverse primers. TCRdb re-called the multiplex PCR reads through MiXCR, storing one row per CDR3 protein. The repertoire holds more than 55,000 distinct CDR3 sequences, over 65% seen once, with around 57% in the top ten. The TCR comes from a man aged 40-49 years with primary liver carcinoma and hepatitis B virus infection. The sample was liver tumor tissue from sampling region 2. Noted subset: tumor region T2, inferior pole. The chain uses TRBV7-8 and TRBJ2-5, with D possibly matching TRBD1 (5 bases). As DNA, the CDR3 is TGTGCCAGCAGCGGACATTGGGGGACCCAGTACTTC. Protein: CASSGHWGTQYF.